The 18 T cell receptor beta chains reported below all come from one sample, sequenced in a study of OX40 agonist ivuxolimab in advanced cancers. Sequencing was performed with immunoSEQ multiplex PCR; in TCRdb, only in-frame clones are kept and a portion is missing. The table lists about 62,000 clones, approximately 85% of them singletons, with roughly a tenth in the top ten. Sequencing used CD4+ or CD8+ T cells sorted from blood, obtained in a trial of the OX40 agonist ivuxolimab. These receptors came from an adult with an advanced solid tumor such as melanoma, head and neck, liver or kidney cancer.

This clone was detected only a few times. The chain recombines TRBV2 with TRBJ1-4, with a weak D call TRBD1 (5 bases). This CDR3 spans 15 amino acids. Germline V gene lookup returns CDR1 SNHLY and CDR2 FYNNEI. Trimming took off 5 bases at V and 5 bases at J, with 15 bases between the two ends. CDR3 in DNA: TGTGCCAGCAGTTTCCAGGGTAGGGAGAATGAAAAACTGTTTTTT. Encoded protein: CASSFQGRENEKLFF.

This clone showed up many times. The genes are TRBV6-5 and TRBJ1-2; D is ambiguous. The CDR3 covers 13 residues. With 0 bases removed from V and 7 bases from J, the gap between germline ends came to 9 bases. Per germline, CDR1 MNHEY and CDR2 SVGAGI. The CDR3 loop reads CASSYSTSGGYTF. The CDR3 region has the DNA TGTGCCAGCAGTTACTCGACCAGCGGTGGCTACACCTTC.

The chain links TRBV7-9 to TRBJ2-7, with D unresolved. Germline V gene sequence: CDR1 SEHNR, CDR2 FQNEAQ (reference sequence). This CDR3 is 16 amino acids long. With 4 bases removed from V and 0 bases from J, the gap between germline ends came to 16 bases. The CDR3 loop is CASSSSLGRSSYEQYF. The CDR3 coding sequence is TGTGCCAGCAGCTCCTCTTTAGGCAGAAGCTCCTACGAGCAGTACTTC.

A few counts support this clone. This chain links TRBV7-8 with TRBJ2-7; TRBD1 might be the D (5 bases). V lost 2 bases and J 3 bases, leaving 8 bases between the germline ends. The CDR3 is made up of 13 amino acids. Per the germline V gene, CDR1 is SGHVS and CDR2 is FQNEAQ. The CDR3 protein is CASSLRQRYEQYF. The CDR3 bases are TGTGCCAGCAGCTTACGACAGCGCTACGAGCAGTACTTC.

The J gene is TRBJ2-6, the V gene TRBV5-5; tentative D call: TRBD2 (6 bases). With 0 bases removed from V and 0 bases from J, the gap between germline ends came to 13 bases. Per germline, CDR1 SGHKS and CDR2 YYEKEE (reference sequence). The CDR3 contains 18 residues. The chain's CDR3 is CASSLVSSVLSGANVLTF. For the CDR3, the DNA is TGTGCCAGCAGCTTGGTGTCTAGCGTCCTCTCTGGGGCCAACGTCCTGACTTTC.

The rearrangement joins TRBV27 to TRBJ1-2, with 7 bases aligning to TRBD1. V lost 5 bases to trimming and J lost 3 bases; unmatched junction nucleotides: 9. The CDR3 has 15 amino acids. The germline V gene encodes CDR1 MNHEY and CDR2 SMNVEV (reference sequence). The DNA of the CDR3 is TGTGCCAGCAGTGCCCGACAGGGCTCGGACTATGGCTACACCTTC. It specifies CASSARQGSDYGYTF.

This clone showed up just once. The CDR3: CASRATSGYQETQYF. The CDR3 DNA reads as TGTGCCAGCAGGGCGACTAGCGGGTACCAAGAGACCCAGTACTTC. The chain joins TRBV6-5 to TRBJ2-5; 10 nucleotides line up with TRBD2. V was clipped by 6 bases and J by 0 bases; unmatched bases: 4. This CDR3 region has 15 residues. The germline V gene encodes CDR1 MNHEY and CDR2 SVGAGI.

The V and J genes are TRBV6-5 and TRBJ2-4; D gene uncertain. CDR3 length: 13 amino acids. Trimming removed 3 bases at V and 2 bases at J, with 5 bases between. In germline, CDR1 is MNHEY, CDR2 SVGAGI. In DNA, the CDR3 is TGTGCCAGCAGTTATGGGTCCAAAAACATTCAGTACTTC. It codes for CASSYGSKNIQYF.

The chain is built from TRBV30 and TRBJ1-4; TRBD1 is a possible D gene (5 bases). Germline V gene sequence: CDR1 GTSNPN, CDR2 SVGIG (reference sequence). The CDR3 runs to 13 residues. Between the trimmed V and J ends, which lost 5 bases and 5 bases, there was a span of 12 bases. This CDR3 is CAWSPGTNEKLFF. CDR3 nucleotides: TGTGCCTGGTCGCCCGGGACGAATGAAAAACTGTTTTTT.

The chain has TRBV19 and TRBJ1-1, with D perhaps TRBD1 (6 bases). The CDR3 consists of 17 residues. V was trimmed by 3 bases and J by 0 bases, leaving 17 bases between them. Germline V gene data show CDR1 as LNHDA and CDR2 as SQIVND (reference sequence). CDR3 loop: CASSIIRTAPMNTEAFF. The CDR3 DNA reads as TGTGCCAGTAGTATTATTAGGACAGCCCCCATGAACACTGAAGCTTTCTTT. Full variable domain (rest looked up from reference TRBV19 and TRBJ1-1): DGGITQSPKYLFRKEGQNVTLSCEQNLNHDAMYWYRQDPGQGLRLIYYSQIVNDFQKGDIAEGYSVSREKKESFPLTVTSAQKNPTAFYLCASSIIRTAPMNTEAFFGQGTRLTVV.

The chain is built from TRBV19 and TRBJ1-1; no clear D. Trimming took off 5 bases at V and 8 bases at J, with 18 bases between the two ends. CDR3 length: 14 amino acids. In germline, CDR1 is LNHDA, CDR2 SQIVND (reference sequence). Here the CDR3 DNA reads TGTGCCAGTAGTCCCCAGGACGGAGCGCGAGAAGCTTTCTTT. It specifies CASSPQDGAREAFF. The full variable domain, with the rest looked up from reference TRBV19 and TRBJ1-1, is DGGITQSPKYLFRKEGQNVTLSCEQNLNHDAMYWYRQDPGQGLRLIYYSQIVNDFQKGDIAEGYSVSREKKESFPLTVTSAQKNPTAFYLCASSPQDGAREAFFGQGTRLTVV.

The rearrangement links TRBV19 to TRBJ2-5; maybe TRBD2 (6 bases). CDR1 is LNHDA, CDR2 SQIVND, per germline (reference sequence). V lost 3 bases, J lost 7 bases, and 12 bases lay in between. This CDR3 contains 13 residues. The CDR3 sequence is CASSIGGLGTQYF. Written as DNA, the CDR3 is TGTGCCAGTAGTATCGGAGGGTTGGGGACCCAGTACTTC.

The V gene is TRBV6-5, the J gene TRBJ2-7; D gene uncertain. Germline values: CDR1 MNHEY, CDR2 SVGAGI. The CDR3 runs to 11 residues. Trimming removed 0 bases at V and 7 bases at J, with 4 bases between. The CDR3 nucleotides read TGTGCCAGCAGTTACTCGAGAGAGCAGTACTTC. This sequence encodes CASSYSREQYF.

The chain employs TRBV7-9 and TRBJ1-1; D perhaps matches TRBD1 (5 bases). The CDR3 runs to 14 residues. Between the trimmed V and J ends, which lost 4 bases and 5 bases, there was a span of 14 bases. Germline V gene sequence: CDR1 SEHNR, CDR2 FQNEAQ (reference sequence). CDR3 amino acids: CASSSSGRRTEAFF. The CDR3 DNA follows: TGTGCCAGCAGCTCCTCGGGACGTCGGACTGAAGCTTTCTTT.

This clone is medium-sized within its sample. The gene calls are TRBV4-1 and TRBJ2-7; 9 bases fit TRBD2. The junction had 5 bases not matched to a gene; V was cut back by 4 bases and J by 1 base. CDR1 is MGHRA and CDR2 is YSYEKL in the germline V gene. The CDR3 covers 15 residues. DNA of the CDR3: TGCGCCAGCAGCCTAACGACTAGCGGATCCTACGAGCAGTACTTC. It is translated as CASSLTTSGSYEQYF.

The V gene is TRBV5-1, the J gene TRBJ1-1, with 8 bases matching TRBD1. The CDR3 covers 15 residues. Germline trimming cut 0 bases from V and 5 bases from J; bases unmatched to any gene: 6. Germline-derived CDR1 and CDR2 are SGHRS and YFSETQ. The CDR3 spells CASSLGTGINTEAFF. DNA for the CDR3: TGCGCCAGCAGCTTGGGGACAGGGATAAATACTGAAGCTTTCTTT.

CDR3 amino acids: CASSVLHMNTEAFF. The DNA of the CDR3 is TGTGCCAGCAGCGTTCTACACATGAACACTGAAGCTTTCTTT. This chain joins TRBV7-2 and TRBJ1-1, with D unresolved. The germline CDR1 and CDR2 sequences are SGHTA and FQGNSA. The CDR3 extends over 14 amino acids. Trimming took 5 bases from V and 0 from J, leaving 10 bases between them.

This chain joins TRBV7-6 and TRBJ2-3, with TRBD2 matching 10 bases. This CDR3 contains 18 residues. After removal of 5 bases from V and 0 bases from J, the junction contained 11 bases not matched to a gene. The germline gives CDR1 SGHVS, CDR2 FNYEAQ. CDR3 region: CASSQRTSGSPSTDTQYF. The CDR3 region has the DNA TGTGCCAGCAGCCAACGGACTAGCGGAAGCCCTAGCACAGATACGCAGTATTTT.